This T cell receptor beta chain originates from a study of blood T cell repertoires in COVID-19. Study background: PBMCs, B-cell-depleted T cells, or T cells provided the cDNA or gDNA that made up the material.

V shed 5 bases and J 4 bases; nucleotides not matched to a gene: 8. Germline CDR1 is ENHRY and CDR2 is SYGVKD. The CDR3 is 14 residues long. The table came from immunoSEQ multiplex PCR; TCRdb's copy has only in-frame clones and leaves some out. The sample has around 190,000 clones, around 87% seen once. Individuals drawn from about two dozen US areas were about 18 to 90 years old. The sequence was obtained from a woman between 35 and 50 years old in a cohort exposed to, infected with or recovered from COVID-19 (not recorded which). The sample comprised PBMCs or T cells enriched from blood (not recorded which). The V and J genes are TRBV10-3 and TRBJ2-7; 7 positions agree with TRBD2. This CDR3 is CAISFGSGPYEQYF. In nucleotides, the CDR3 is TGTGCCATCAGTTTTGGTAGCGGGCCTTACGAGCAGTACTTC.